This T cell receptor (beta chain) was documented in a study of kidney transplant recipient with SARS-CoV-2 infection. This clonotype was counted at least ten times. The CDR3 is 14 amino acids. With 3 bases removed from V and 3 bases from J, the gap between germline ends came to 12 bases. Germline lookup yields CDR1 MNHNS and CDR2 SASEGT. From the reads, TCRdb called clonotypes with MiXCR, one entry per CDR3 protein. The sample carries about 250,000 distinct CDR3 sequences, more than 25% recorded once. This chain joins TRBV6-1 and TRBJ2-7; TRBD1 or TRBD2 may be the D gene (6 bases each). The sample in question was a blood sample, obtained at baseline and on day 111 from a kidney transplant recipient. This sequence was found in a young adult male patient who had COVID-19 and was a kidney transplant recipient. Some of the T cells may derive from the graft donor. Written as DNA, the CDR3 is TGTGCCAGCAGTGATCGGGGGCCCATCTACGAGCAGTACTTC. Protein sequence: CASSDRGPIYEQYF.